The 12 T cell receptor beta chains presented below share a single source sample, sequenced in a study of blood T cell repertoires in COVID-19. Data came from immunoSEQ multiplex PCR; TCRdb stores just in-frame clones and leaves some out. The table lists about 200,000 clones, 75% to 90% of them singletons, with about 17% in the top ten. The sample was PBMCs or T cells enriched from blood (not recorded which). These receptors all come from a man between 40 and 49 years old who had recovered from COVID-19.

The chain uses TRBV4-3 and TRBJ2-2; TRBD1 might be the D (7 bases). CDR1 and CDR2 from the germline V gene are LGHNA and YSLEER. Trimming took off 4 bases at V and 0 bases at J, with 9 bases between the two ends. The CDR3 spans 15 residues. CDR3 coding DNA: TGCGCCAGCAGCCTCAGGGGGGCGAACACCGGGGAGCTGTTTTTT. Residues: CASSLRGANTGELFF.

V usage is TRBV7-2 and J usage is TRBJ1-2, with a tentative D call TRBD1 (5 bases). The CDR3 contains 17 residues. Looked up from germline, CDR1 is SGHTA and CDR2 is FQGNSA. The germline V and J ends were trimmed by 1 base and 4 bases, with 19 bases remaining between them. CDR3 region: CASSLGAMGGVGYGYTF. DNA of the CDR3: TGTGCCAGCAGCTTAGGGGCGATGGGAGGGGTGGGCTATGGCTACACCTTC.

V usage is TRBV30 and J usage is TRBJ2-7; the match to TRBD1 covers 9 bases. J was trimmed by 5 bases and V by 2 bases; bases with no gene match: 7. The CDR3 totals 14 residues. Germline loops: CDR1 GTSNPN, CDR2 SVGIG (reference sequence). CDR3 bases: TGTGCCTGGAGTATGGGACAGGGTCCCAACGAGCAGTACTTC. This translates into CAWSMGQGPNEQYF.

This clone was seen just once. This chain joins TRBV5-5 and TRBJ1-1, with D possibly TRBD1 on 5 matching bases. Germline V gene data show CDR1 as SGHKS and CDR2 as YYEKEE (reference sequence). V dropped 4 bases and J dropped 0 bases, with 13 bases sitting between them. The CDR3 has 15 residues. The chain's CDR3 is CASSPRQGMNTEAFF. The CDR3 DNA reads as TGTGCCAGCAGCCCGCGGCAGGGAATGAACACTGAAGCTTTCTTT.

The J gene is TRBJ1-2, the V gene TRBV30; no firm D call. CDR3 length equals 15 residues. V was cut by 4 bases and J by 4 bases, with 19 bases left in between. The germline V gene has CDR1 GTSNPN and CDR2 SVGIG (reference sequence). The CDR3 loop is CAWIPSLTNPYGYTF. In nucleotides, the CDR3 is TGTGCCTGGATCCCATCTTTGACAAACCCCTATGGCTACACCTTC.

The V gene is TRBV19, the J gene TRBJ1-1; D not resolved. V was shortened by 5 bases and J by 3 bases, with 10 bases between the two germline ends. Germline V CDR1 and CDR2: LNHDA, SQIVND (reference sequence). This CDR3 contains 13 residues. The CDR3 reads CASSFSRDTEAFF. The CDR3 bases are TGTGCCAGTAGTTTTTCCCGGGACACTGAAGCTTTCTTT.

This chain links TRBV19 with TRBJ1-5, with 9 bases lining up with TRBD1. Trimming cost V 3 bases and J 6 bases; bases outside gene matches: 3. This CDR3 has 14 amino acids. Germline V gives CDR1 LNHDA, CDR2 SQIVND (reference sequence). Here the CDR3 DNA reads TGTGCCAGTAGTATGGGGACAGGGAGTCAGCCCCAGCATTTT. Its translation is CASSMGTGSQPQHF. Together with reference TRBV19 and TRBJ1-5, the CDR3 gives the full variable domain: DGGITQSPKYLFRKEGQNVTLSCEQNLNHDAMYWYRQDPGQGLRLIYYSQIVNDFQKGDIAEGYSVSREKKESFPLTVTSAQKNPTAFYLCASSMGTGSQPQHFGDGTRLSIL.

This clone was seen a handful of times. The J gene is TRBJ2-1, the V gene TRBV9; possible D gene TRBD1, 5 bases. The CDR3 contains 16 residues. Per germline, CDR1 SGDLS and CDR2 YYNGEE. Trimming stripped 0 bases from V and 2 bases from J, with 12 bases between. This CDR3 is CASSVAAGQAYNEQFF. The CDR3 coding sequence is TGTGCCAGCAGCGTAGCGGCAGGACAAGCCTACAATGAGCAGTTCTTC.

The CDR3 DNA reads TGTGCCACCAGTGAAGCGAAGGGACAGGGGCCTAATCAGCCCCAGCATTTT. This encodes CATSEAKGQGPNQPQHF. The chain couples TRBV24-1 to TRBJ1-5; TRBD1 matches 10 bases. After removal of 4 bases from V and 4 bases from J, the junction contained 9 bases not matched to a gene. CDR1 is KGHDR, CDR2 SFDVKD, per germline. CDR3 length: 17 amino acids.

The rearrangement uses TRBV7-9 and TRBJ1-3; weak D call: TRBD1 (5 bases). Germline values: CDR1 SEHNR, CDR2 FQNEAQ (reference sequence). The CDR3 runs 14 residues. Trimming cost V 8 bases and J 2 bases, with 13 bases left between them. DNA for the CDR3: TGTGCCAGCCGTCGGGGGTCGGCTGGAAACACCATATATTTT. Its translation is CASRRGSAGNTIYF. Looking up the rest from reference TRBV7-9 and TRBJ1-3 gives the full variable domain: DTGVSQNPRHKITKRGQNVTFRCDPISEHNRLYWYRQTLGQGPEFLTYFQNEAQLEKSRLLSDRFSAERPKGSFSTLEIQRTEQGDSAMYLCASRRGSAGNTIYFGEGSWLTVV.

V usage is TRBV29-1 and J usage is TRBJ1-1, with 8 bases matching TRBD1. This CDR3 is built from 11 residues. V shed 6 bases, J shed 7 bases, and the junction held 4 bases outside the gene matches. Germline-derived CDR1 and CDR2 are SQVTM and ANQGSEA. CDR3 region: CSVSGQGEAFF. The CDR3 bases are TGCAGCGTGTCCGGACAGGGTGAAGCTTTCTTT.

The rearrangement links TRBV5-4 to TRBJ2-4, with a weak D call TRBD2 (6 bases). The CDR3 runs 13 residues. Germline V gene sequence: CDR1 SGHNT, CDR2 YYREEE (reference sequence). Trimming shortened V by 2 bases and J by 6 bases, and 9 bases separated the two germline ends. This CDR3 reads CASSLAGRNIQYF. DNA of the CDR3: TGTGCCAGCAGCTTAGCCGGGAGAAACATTCAGTACTTC.